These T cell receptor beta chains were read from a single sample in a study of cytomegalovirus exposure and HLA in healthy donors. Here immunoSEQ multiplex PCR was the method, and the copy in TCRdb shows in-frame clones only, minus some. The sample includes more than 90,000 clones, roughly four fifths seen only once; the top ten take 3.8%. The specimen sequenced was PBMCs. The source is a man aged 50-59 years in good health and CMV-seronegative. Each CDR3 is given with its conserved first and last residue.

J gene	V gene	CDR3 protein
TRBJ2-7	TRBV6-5	CASRTSGKVYEQYF
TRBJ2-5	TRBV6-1	CASRTGTGDWTQYF
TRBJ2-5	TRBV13	CASSFGLAGRETQYF
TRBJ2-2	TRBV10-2	CASSAGQKKNTGELFF
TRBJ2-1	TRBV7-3	CASSPRPGLGPNEQFF
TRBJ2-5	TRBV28	CASSLLGTDGETQYF
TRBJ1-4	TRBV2	CASSVGATNEKLFF
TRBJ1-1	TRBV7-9	CAVGDRGSNTEAFF
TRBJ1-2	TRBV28	CASSPGTAYYGYTF
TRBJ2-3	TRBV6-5	CASSYGTGARTDTQYF
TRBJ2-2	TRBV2	CASSGLGGATGELFF
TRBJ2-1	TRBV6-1	CASSLQGINEQFF
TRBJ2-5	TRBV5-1	CASSPLGGETQYF
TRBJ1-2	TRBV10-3	CALGKTGGLDGYTF
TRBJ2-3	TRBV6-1	CASSKGVGGASTDTQYF
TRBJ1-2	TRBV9	CASTQGGSGRDYGYTF
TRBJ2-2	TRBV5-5	CASRIGGFSNTGELFF
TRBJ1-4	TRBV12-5	CASGLVSQGKEKLFF
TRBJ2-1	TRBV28	CASSSDGTSVNEQFF
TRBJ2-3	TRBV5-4	CASSYDTAIGRTDTQYF
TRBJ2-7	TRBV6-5	CASSYSAGDYEQYF
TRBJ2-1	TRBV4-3	CASSQTPTSGSYNEQFF